The table lists the clone carrying this T cell receptor (delta chain) with a few counts. At the DNA level, this CDR3 is encoded by other sequences in the same sample as well. The data derive from a study of gamma-delta chains in newborns, infants, children. For the study at large: Microbial exposure reportedly drives polyclonal innate γδ T cell expansion after birth.

Losses at the gene ends were 1 base for V and 5 bases for J; bases not matched to a gene: 12. This CDR3 has 17 amino acids. Germline loops: CDR1 GEAIGNYY, CDR2 EKD. TCRdb reanalysed the reads via CATT. The sample includes approximately 5,900 delta-chain clones, roughly 2.5% of them seen just once. The gene calls are TRDV2 and TRDJ1; 10 bases match TRDD3. Sequences were obtained from blood. The TCR was taken from a child who was a newborn, infant or young child, either healthy, febrile or measles-vaccinated (not recorded which). The CDR3 is CACDTGVYWGITDKLIF. CDR3 coding DNA: TGTGCCTGTGACACTGGGGTTTACTGGGGGATCACTGATAAACTCATCTTT.